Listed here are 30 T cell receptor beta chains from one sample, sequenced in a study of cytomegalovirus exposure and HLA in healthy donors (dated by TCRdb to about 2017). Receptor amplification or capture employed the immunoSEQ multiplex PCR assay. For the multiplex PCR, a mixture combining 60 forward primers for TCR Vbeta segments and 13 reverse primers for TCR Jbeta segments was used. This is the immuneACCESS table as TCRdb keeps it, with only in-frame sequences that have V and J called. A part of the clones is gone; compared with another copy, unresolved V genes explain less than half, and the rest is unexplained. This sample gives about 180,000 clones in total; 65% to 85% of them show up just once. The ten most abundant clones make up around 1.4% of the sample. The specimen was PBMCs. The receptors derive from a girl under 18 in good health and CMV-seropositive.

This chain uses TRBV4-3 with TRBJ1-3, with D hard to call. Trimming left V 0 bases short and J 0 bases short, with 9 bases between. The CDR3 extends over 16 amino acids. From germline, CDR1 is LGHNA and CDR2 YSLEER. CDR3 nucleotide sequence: TGCGCCAGCAGCCAAGACAGGTCGAGCTCTGGAAACACCATATATTTT. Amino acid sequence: CASSQDRSSSGNTIYF.

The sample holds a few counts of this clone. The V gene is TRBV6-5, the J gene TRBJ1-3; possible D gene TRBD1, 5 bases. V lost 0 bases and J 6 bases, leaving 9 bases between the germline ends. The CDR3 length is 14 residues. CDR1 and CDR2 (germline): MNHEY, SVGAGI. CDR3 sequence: CASSYSAGKNTIYF. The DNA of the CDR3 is TGTGCCAGCAGTTACTCGGCAGGGAAAAACACCATATATTTT.

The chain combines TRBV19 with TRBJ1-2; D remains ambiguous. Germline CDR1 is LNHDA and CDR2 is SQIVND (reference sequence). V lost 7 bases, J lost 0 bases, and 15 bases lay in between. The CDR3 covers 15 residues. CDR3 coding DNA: TGTGCCAGTAATGCCCTAGCGGGGTCTAACTATGGCTACACCTTC. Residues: CASNALAGSNYGYTF.

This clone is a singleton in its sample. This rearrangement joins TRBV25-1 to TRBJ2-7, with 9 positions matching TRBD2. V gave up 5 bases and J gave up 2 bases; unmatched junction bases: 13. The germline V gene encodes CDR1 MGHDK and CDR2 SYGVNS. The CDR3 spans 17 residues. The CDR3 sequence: CASSYPRGSGGTYEQYF. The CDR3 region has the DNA TGTGCCAGCAGTTATCCACGTGGCAGCGGGGGGACCTACGAGCAGTACTTC.

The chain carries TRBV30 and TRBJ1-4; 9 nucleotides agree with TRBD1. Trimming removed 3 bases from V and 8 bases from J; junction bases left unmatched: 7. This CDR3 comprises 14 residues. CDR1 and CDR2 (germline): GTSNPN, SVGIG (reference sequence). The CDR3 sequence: CAWRNRGRREKLFF. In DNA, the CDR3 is TGTGCCTGGAGGAACAGGGGGCGAAGGGAAAAACTGTTTTTT.

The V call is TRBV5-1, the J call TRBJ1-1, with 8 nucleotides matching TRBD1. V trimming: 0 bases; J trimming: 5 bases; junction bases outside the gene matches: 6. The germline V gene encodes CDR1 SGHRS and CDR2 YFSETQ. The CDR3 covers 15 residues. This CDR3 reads CASSLARTGSTEAFF. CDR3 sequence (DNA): TGCGCCAGCAGCTTGGCTAGGACAGGGAGTACTGAAGCTTTCTTT.

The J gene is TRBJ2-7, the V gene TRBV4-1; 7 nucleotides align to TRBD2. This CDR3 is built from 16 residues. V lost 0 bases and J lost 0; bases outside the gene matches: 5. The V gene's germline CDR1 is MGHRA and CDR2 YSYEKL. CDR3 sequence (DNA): TGCGCCAGCAGCCAAGATAGGAGCGGGACCTCCTACGAGCAGTACTTC. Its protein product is CASSQDRSGTSYEQYF.

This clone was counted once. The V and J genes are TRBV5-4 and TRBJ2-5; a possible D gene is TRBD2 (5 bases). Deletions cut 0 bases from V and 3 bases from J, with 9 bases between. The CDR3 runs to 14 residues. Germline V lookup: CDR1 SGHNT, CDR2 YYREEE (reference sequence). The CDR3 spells CASSLEWREETQYF. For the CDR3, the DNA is TGTGCCAGCAGCTTGGAATGGCGGGAAGAGACCCAGTACTTC.

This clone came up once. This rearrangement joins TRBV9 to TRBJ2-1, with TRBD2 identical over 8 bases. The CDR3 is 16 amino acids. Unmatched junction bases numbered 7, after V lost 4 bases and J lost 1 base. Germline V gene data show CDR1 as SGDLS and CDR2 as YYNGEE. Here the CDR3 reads CASSNPTSESYNEQFF. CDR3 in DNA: TGTGCCAGCAGCAACCCGACTAGCGAATCCTACAATGAGCAGTTCTTC.

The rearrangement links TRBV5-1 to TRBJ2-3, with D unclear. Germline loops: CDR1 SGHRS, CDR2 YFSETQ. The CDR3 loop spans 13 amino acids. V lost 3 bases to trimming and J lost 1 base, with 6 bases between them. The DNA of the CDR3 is TGCGCCAGCAGCTCCTTTCGCACAGATACGCAGTATTTT. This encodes CASSSFRTDTQYF.

CDR3 DNA: TGTGCCTGGAGTGAGACAGTCACCACCTACGAGCAGTACTTC. It encodes CAWSETVTTYEQYF. V is TRBV30 and J is TRBJ2-7; possible D gene TRBD1, 5 bases. Trimming removed 1 base at V and 2 bases at J, with 12 bases between. This CDR3 is 14 amino acids long. In germline, CDR1 is GTSNPN, CDR2 SVGIG (reference sequence).

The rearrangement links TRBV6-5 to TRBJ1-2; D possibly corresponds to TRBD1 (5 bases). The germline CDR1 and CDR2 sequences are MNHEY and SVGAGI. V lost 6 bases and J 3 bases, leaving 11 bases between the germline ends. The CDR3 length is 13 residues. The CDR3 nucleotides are TGTGCCAGCAGCCGGGACTTAGACTATGGCTACACCTTC. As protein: CASSRDLDYGYTF.

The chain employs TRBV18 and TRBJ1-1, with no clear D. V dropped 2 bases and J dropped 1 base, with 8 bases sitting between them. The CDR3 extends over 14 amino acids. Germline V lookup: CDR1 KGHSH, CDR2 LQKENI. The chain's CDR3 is CASSPSTENTEAFF. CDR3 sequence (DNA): TGTGCCAGCTCACCATCGACTGAGAACACTGAAGCTTTCTTT.

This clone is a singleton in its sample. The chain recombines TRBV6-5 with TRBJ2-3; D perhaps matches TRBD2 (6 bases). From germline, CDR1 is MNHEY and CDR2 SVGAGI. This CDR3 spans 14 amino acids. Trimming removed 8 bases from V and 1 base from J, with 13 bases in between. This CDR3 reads CASHRSSGTDTQYF. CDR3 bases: TGTGCCAGCCATCGGTCTAGCGGCACAGATACGCAGTATTTT.

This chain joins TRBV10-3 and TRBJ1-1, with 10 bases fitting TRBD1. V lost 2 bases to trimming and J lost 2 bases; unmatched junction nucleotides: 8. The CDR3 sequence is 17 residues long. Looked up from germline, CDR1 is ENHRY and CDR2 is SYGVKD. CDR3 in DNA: TGTGCCATCAGTGAGGGCGACAGGGGGCCGGGAAACACTGAAGCTTTCTTT. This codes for CAISEGDRGPGNTEAFF.

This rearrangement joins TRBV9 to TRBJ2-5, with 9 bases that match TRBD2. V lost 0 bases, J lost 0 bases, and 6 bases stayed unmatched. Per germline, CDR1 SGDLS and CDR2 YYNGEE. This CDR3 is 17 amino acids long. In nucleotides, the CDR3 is TGTGCCAGCAGCGTAGACGGGGTAGCGGGAGACCAAGAGACCCAGTACTTC. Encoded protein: CASSVDGVAGDQETQYF.

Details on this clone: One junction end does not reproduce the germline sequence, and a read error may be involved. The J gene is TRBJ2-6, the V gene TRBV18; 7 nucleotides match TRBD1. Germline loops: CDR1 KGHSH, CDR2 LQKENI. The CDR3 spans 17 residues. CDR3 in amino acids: CASAPIGQASGANVLTF. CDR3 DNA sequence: TGTGCCAGCGCACCTATAGGACAGGCCTCTGGGGCCAACGTCCTGACTTTC.

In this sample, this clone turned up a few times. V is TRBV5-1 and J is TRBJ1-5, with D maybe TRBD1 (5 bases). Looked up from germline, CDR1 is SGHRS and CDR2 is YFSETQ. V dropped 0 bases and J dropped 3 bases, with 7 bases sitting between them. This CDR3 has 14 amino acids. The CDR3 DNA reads TGCGCCAGCAGCTTGGGACAGAACAATCAGCCCCAGCATTTT. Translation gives CASSLGQNNQPQHF.

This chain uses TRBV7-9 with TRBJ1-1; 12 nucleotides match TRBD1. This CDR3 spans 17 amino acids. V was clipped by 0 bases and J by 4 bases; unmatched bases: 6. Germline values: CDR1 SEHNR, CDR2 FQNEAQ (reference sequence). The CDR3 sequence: CASSLAGQGAEGTEAFF. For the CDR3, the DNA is TGTGCCAGCAGCTTAGCGGGACAGGGGGCGGAGGGCACTGAAGCTTTCTTT.

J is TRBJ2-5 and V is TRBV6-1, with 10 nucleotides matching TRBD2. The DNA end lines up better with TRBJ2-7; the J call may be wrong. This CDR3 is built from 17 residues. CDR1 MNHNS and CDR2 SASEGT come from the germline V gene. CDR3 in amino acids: CASSAMWGLAYAYEQYF. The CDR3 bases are TGTGCCAGCAGTGCGATGTGGGGACTAGCGTACGCCTACGAGCAGTACTTC.

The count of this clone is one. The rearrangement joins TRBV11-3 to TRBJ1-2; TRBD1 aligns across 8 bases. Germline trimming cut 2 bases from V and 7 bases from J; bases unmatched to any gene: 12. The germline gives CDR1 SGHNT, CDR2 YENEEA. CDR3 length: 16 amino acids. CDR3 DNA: TGTGCCAGCAGCTTATCGGGCCCAGGGGGCGCATCTGGCTACACCTTC. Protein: CASSLSGPGGASGYTF.

The chain's CDR3 is CASSPGTGRIFNQPQHF. Written as DNA, the CDR3 is TGTGCCAGCAGTCCTGGGACAGGGCGCATTTTCAATCAGCCCCAGCATTTT. This chain joins TRBV27 and TRBJ1-5; 9 nucleotides line up with TRBD1. V lost 5 bases and J lost 3; bases outside the gene matches: 11. Germline assignment: CDR1 MNHEY and CDR2 SMNVEV (reference sequence). The CDR3 has 17 amino acids.

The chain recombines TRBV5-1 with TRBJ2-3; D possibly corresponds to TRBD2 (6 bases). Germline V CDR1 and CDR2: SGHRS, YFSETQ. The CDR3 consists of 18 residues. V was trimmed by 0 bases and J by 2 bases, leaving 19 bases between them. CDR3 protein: CASSLDAIGSSTTDTQYF. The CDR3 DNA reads TGCGCCAGCAGCTTGGATGCGATCGGGAGCTCTACCACAGATACGCAGTATTTT.

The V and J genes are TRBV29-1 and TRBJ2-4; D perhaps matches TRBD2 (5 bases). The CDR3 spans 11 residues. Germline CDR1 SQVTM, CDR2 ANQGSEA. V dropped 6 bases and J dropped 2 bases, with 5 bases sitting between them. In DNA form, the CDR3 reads TGCAGCGTCGGGACCAAAAACATTCAGTACTTC. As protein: CSVGTKNIQYF.

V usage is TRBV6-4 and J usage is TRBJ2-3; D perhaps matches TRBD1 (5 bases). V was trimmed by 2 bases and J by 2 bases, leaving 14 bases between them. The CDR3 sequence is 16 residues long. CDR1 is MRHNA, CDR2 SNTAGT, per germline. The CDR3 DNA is TGTGCCAGCAGTGACAGGTACAGGTCGACCACAGATACGCAGTATTTT. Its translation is CASSDRYRSTTDTQYF.

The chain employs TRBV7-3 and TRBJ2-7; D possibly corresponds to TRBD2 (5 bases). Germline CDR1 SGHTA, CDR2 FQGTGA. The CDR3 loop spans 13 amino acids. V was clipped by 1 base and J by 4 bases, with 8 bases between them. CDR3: CASSLMAGYEQYF. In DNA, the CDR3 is TGTGCCAGCAGCTTAATGGCGGGTTACGAGCAGTACTTC.

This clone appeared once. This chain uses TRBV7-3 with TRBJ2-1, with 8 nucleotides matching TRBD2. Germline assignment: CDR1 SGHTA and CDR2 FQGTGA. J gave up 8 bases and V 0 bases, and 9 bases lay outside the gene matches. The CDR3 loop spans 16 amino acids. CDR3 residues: CASSLTLAGGSDEQFF. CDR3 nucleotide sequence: TGTGCCAGCAGCTTAACGTTGGCGGGAGGCTCCGATGAGCAGTTCTTC.

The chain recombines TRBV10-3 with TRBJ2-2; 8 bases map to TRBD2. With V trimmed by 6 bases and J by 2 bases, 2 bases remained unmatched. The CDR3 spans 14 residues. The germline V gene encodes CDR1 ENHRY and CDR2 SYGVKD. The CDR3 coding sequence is TGTGCCATCAGCGGGAGGGTTAACACCGGGGAGCTGTTTTTT. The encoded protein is CAISGRVNTGELFF.

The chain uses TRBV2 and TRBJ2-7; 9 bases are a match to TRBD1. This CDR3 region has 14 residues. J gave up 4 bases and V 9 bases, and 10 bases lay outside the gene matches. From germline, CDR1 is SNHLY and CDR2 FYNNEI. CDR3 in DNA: TGTGCCAGTACCGACGGGACAGGGTTTTACGAGCAGTACTTC. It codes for CASTDGTGFYEQYF.

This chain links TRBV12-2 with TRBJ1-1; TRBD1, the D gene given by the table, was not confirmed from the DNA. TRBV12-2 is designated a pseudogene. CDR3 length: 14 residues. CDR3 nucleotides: TGTGCAAGTCGCTTAAGGACAGAGAACACTGAAGCTTTCTTT. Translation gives CASRLRTENTEAFF.